This T cell receptor (beta chain) was recorded in a study of PD-1 blockade in classical Hodgkin lymphoma. Time point here: cycle 4 day 1 (C4D1), after less than seven weeks of nivolumab. All trial patients relapsed after autologous stem cell transplantation. Magnetic negative selection was used to purify CD4+ T cells from PBMCs that had been thawed. Sequencing used immunoSEQ multiplex PCR; TCRdb keeps in-frame clones, though not all of them. The table has tens of thousands of clones, more than 80% seen once. Study-level points and caveats: Exclusion covered patients beginning nivolumab under 1 year post-ASCT.

Points on this clone: Its specificity is unknown.

V lost 6 bases and J lost 4, with 15 bases in between. This CDR3 is 14 amino acids long. The chain is built from TRBV23-1 and TRBJ1-2; D is unclear. TRBV23-1 is known as an ORF, though its function is uncertain. The receptor comes from a human donor with classical Hodgkin lymphoma. The specimen was CD4+ T cells from blood, collected before the fourth cycle of nivolumab. The DNA for the CDR3 is TGCGCCAGCAGCCGACCCCGTGCGAGCTATGGCTACACCTTC. This encodes CASSRPRASYGYTF.